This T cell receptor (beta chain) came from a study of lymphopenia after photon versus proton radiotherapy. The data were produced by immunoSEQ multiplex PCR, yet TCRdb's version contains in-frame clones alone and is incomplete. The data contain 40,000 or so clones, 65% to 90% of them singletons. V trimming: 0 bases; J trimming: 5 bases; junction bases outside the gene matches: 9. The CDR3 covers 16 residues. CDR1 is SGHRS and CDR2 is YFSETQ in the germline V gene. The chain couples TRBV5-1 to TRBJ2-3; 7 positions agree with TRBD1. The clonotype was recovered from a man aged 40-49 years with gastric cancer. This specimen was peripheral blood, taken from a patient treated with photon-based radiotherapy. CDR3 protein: CASSLVSGTVRDTQYF. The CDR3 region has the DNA TGCGCCAGCAGCTTGGTCTCCGGGACAGTACGAGATACGCAGTATTTT.